This TCR beta chain was identified during a study of CD8 T cells in ankylosing spondylitis. Study-level points and caveats: A CD8+ phenotype characterized the disease-linked clones, which were relatively rare in peripheral blood. Reports say disease-linked clones showed up significantly more in matched ankylosing spondylitis synovial fluid. There was a TCR beta motif, made of several highly homologous variants, that appeared characteristic of ankylosing spondylitis blood.

This clonotype appeared a single time. Its antigen is unknown. As the method for making TCR beta libraries, quantitative 5'-RACE with molecular barcodes was used. One entry per CDR3 protein results from TCRdb running MiXCR on the 5' RACE reads. The sample has 670,000 or so distinct CDR3 sequences; roughly 19% are singletons. This TCR came from a male donor with ankylosing spondylitis. Source material: blood, either unsorted or a sorted T cell fraction (not recorded which).

The CDR3: CASSSTRLAGGETQYF. DNA for the CDR3: TGTGCCAGCAGCTCGACCAGACTAGCGGGGGGGGAGACCCAGTACTTC. V is TRBV11-2 and J is TRBJ2-5; TRBD2 aligns across 14 bases. The CDR3 is 16 residues long. CDR1 is SGHAT, CDR2 FQNNGV, per germline. Trimming cost V 4 bases and J 5 bases; bases outside gene matches: 6.